This T cell receptor beta chain was found in a study of radiation and T cells in renal cell carcinoma. Time point meaning: blood 2 weeks post-SBRT. Stated treatment: 15 Gy SBRT to primary tumor, nephrectomy 4 weeks later. The V end was cut by 2 bases, the J end by 5 bases, with 12 bases between. This CDR3 is built from 14 residues. Germline loops: CDR1 MNHNS, CDR2 SASEGT. Sequenced by immunoSEQ multiplex PCR; TCRdb stores in-frame clones only, minus some. The sample includes around 60,000 clones, roughly 72% seen only once; the top ten take 6.8%. The sample consisted of blood, taken from a patient whose treatment included radiotherapy and nephrectomy. This receptor was identified in a man in his 60s with renal cell carcinoma. The chain carries TRBV6-1 and TRBJ1-1, with D hard to call. The CDR3 spells CASSEQPARTEAFF. DNA for the CDR3: TGTGCCAGCAGTGAACAGCCGGCGAGGACTGAAGCTTTCTTT.